A selection of T cell receptor beta chains follows, all from one sample in a study of T cell repertoires in ileal Crohn's disease. Sequencing used immunoSEQ multiplex PCR; TCRdb keeps in-frame clones, though not all of them. The table has approximately 5,700 clones, nearly 80% seen once. Material for sequencing was ileal tissue. Receptor source: an adult with Crohn's disease. CDR3s include the opening cysteine and the closing phenylalanine or tryptophan. The D gene is left open where the match is weak. Clone size is shown for a subset of rows, as once, few, many or a class of expanded clone.

TRBJ1-1 TRBD1 TRBV4-1 once TGCGCCAGCAGCCTGGGACAGATGAACACTGAAGCTTTCTTT CASSLGQMNTEAFF
TRBJ2-2 TRBD2 TRBV7-8 NA TGTGCCAGCAGCGATCATGGACTAGCCTTCGCCGGGGAGCTGTTTTTT CASSDHGLAFAGELFF
TRBJ1-1 NA TRBV7-6 NA TGTGCCAGCAGCTTAGCGTCAGGCACTGAAGCTTTCTTT CASSLASGTEAFF
TRBJ1-4 NA TRBV18 NA TGTGCCAGCTCACCACCGGGAGAACGGGAAAAACTGTTTTTT CASSPPGEREKLFF
TRBJ2-2 NA TRBV10-2 few TGCGTCGCCAGCAAGGGGCCGGGGGGCCTGAACACCGGGGAGCTGTTTTTT CVASKGPGGLNTGELFF
TRBJ2-7 NA TRBV9 NA TGTGCCAGCAGCGAGGGTGCCACAGCCTACGAGCAGTACTTC CASSEGATAYEQYF
TRBJ2-3 NA TRBV9 NA TGTGCCAGCAGCGTACAGGACGGGGGCACAGATACGCAGTATTTT CASSVQDGGTDTQYF
TRBJ2-3 TRBD1 TRBV5-4 once TGTGCCAGCAGCGCGAGCAGGGGGCGTGGCACAGATACGCAGTATTTT CASSASRGRGTDTQYF
TRBJ2-7 NA TRBV27 few TGTGCCAGCAGTTTAGACTATCCCAGCTCCTACGAGCAGTACTTC CASSLDYPSSYEQYF
TRBJ1-1 NA TRBV5-6 NA TGTGCCAGCAGCACGCCGGGACCGAACACTGAAGCTTTCTTT CASSTPGPNTEAFF
TRBJ1-1 NA TRBV18 NA TGTGCCAGCTCAATAATTGGACAGATGAACACTGAAGCTTTCTTT CASSIIGQMNTEAFF
TRBJ2-5 NA TRBV19 NA TGTGCCAGTAGTATGGGCCCTTCATCACACGAGACCCAGTACTTC CASSMGPSSHETQYF
TRBJ2-7 TRBD2 TRBV19 NA TGTGCCAGTAGTGTTTCGGGGGGCGAGCAGTACTTC CASSVSGGEQYF
TRBJ1-5 TRBD1 TRBV10-3 NA TGTGCCGCACAGGGGGGAGTCAATCAGCCCCAGCATTTT CAAQGGVNQPQHF
TRBJ1-2 TRBD1 TRBV6-1 NA TGTGCCAGCACGGACAGGGGGAATGGCTACACCTTC CASTDRGNGYTF
TRBJ1-2 NA TRBV11-2 NA TGTGCCAGCAGCTTTATCCCTCAGGCTTATGGCTACACCTTC CASSFIPQAYGYTF
TRBJ2-3 NA TRBV6-6 large TGTGCCAGCTTAGGGGGAATCACGCAGTATTTT CASLGGITQYF
TRBJ1-1 NA TRBV10-3 NA TGTGCCATCAGTGAGAAGGGGGTCCGGAACACTGAAGCTTTCTTT CAISEKGVRNTEAFF
TRBJ2-2 TRBD2 TRBV6-6 NA TGTGCCAGCAGTTCCTCGGGGGGGCCGAGTACCGGGGAGCTGTTTTTT CASSSSGGPSTGELFF
TRBJ1-3 NA TRBV2 few TGTGCCAGCAGGGGAGGTGGAAACACCATATATTTT CASRGGGNTIYF
TRBJ1-1 TRBD1 TRBV6-1 NA TGTGCCAGCAGTGAAGGGAGGGGGCACTCAGGGGCTTTCTTT CASSEGRGHSGAFF
TRBJ2-3 TRBD1 TRBV19 NA TGTGCCAGTAGTGCCGACAGGGGCCACCTCGGTACGCAGTATTTT CASSADRGHLGTQYF
TRBJ1-2 TRBD1 TRBV30 NA TGTGCCTGGAGTTCCAGAAATGGACAGGGGCGAGGGCTATATGGCTACACCTTC CAWSSRNGQGRGLYGYTF
TRBJ2-1 TRBD2 TRBV5-4 NA TGTGCCAGCAGCTCCGGGACTAATGGAGAGCAGTTCTTC CASSSGTNGEQFF
TRBJ2-7 TRBD1 TRBV6-1 once TGTGCCAGCAGTCCAGGTGGGACAGGGGGCTACGAGCAGTACTTC CASSPGGTGGYEQYF
TRBJ2-2 TRBD2 TRBV7-3 once TGTGCCAGCAGCCCGAGGACTAGCGGGGGGAACACCGGGGAGCTGTTTTTT CASSPRTSGGNTGELFF
TRBJ1-5 TRBD1 TRBV7-2 few TGTGCCAGCAGCCGTGGACAGGGGGCCAATCAGCCCCAGCATTTT CASSRGQGANQPQHF
TRBJ2-3 TRBD1 TRBV6-1 NA TGTGCCAGCAGGGGACAGCGCTCAATCACAGATACGCAGTATTTT CASRGQRSITDTQYF
TRBJ1-4 TRBD1 TRBV4-3 NA TGCGCCAGCAGCCCCACAGGGGCGATCACAACTAATGAAAAACTGTTTTTT CASSPTGAITTNEKLFF
TRBJ1-2 TRBD1 TRBV7-8 NA TGTGCCAGCAGCCGGGACAGAAACTATGGCTACACCTTC CASSRDRNYGYTF
TRBJ2-3 NA TRBV28 once TGTGCCAGCAGGGCCCCTTCCGGGACTCACCGAGATACGCAGTATTTT CASRAPSGTHRDTQYF
TRBJ1-3 NA TRBV19 NA TGTGCCAGTAGTTTGGACAGCGGAAACACCATATATTTT CASSLDSGNTIYF